Listed below are T cell receptor beta chains from one sample, sequenced in a study of T cell repertoires in cytomegalovirus infection. These receptors are not linked to any known antigen. One entry per CDR3 protein, called by TCRdb with MiXCR from the reads. This sample carries about half a million distinct CDR3 sequences, about 42% of them seen once, and the ten largest clones take about 39%. Material: cultured PBMCs, obtained from culture after CMV antigen stimulation. These receptors all stem from a human donor in good health (CMV status not recorded). Some clones in this sample may be carry-over from other donors' samples. Both conserved end residues are trimmed from each CDR3.

v_gene,j_gene,CDR3aa
TRBV7-8,TRBJ1-1,ASSFTGGRNTEAF
TRBV5-1,TRBJ2-1,ASSRPYTGTPYNEQF
TRBV12-3/TRBV12-4,TRBJ2-5,ASSPTGSVETQY
TRBV7-9,TRBJ1-1,ASSSGTEEAS
TRBV6-2/TRBV6-3,TRBJ1-6,ASSYETNSPLH
TRBV7-2,TRBJ1-2,ASSLESSLYGYT
TRBV7-4,TRBJ2-1,ASSQNPRKF
TRBV6-6,TRBJ2-2,ASSYPPRQPELF
TRBV15,TRBJ1-5,ATSRGPGQVTNQPQH
TRBV6-1,TRBJ2-5,ASKAGQGETQY
TRBV6-1,TRBJ2-1,ATRGGDNEQF